This is a list of T cell receptor beta chains from one sample in a study of STAT3 mutations in large granular lymphocyte leukemia. Method: immunoSEQ multiplex PCR; TCRdb's copy keeps in-frame clones and lacks some. This table has 30,000 to 35,000 clones, 60% to 85% appearing once. The sequenced sample consisted of peripheral blood mononuclear cells. The receptors originated from a woman aged 45-60 years with T-cell large granular lymphocyte leukemia. Some clones in this sample may be carry-over from other donors' samples. Both conserved end residues are part of each CDR3. D genes are given only for firm matches. Not all rows give a size; the values are once, few, many and, for expanded clones, a class.

j_gene,len,abundance,v_gene,d_gene,CDR3nt,CDR3aa
TRBJ2-3,16,.,TRBV7-9,TRBD2,TGTGCCAGCAGCTTAGAAGCGACTAGCGGCACAGATACGCAGTATTTT,CASSLEATSGTDTQYF
TRBJ2-7,16,.,TRBV5-4,TRBD1,TGTGCCAGCAGCTTGTCCGCCGGGACAGGGGTCCACGAGCAGTACTTC,CASSLSAGTGVHEQYF
TRBJ2-5,14,.,TRBV2,.,TGTGCCAGCAGTGAGGCGCCGGGAGCTACGACCCAGTACTTC,CASSEAPGATTQYF
TRBJ2-7,16,few,TRBV5-4,TRBD2,TGTGCCAGCAGCTTACCCGGGGCTAGCGGGAGATCCGAGCAGTACTTC,CASSLPGASGRSEQYF
TRBJ1-1,13,.,TRBV25-1,.,TGTGCCAGCAGTGTCTCCTCTCGTAAGGAAGCTTTCTTT,CASSVSSRKEAFF
TRBJ2-7,15,.,TRBV5-4,.,TGTGCCAGCAGCTTGCCCGGGGCCAGCTCCTACGAGCAGTACTTC,CASSLPGASSYEQYF
TRBJ1-2,14,.,TRBV18,.,TGTGCCAGCTCATCCCCGACGGATAACTATGGCTACACCTTC,CASSSPTDNYGYTF
TRBJ2-7,14,.,TRBV28,TRBD2,TGTGCCAGCAGTTCCGGACTAGCGGGCTACGAGCAGTACTTC,CASSSGLAGYEQYF
TRBJ2-3,12,.,TRBV28,.,TGTGCCAGCAGGGCGAATGGAGGGACGCAGTATTTT,CASRANGGTQYF
TRBJ2-3,14,.,TRBV7-3,.,TGTGCCAGCAGCTTTTCACCTAGCACAGATACGCAGTATTTT,CASSFSPSTDTQYF
TRBJ2-5,12,once,TRBV7-9,.,TGTGCCAGCAGCTTAATCCAAGAGACCCAGTACTTC,CASSLIQETQYF
TRBJ2-1,11,.,TRBV5-1,.,TGCGCCAGCAGCCTCAGAGGTGAGCAGTTCTTC,CASSLRGEQFF
TRBJ2-7,14,few,TRBV13,.,TGTGCCAGCAGCTTACCCGGGGGTAGCTACGAGCAGTACTTC,CASSLPGGSYEQYF
TRBJ2-1,15,.,TRBV28,TRBD2,TGTGCCAGCAGACCCGGGGGAGGGACGGCGCGGTTCCAGTTCTTC,CASRPGGGTARFQFF
TRBJ1-1,13,.,TRBV18,.,TGTGCCAGCCATGCCGGACAGAACACTGAAGCTTTCTTT,CASHAGQNTEAFF
TRBJ2-7,14,.,TRBV6-6,.,TGTGCCAGCAGTTACCCCGGACACGTCTACGAGCAGTACTTC,CASSYPGHVYEQYF
TRBJ2-7,11,few,TRBV20-1,.,TGCAGTGCCCTAGACAGTAACGAGCAGTACTTC,CSALDSNEQYF
TRBJ2-2,15,.,TRBV7-2,.,TGTGCCAGCTGGGCCGGCCTTCCTAACACCGGGGAGCTGTTTTTT,CASWAGLPNTGELFF
TRBJ1-5,12,once,TRBV28,.,TGTGCCAGCAGGGAGTTGAATCAGCCCCAGCATTTT,CASRELNQPQHF
TRBJ2-7,11,.,TRBV29-1,.,TGCAGCGTTTTACAGGTTTACGAGCAGTACTTC,CSVLQVYEQYF
TRBJ2-5,15,few,TRBV28,.,TGTGCCAGCAGTTTAGATACCGAGGAGCGAGAGACCCAGTACTTC,CASSLDTEERETQYF
TRBJ1-5,14,.,TRBV7-9,.,TGTGCCAGCAGCTTAGAACTGGACGCTCAGCCCCAGCATTTT,CASSLELDAQPQHF
TRBJ1-4,17,.,TRBV18,TRBD1,TGTGCCAGCTCACCATACCAGGGGACAGGGGGAAGTGAAAAACTGTTTTTT,CASSPYQGTGGSEKLFF
TRBJ2-2,15,.,TRBV5-6,.,TGTGCCAGCAGCCCCTTGGACAGGAACACCGGGGAGCTGTTTTTT,CASSPLDRNTGELFF
TRBJ1-2,13,.,TRBV9,TRBD1,TGTGCCAGCAGCGCGGACAGGGGCTATGGCTACACCTTC,CASSADRGYGYTF
TRBJ2-2,14,.,TRBV5-1,TRBD2,TGCGCCAGCAACCCCGCGGGAGACACCGGGGAGCTGTTTTTT,CASNPAGDTGELFF
TRBJ2-2,13,.,TRBV29-1,.,TGCAGCGTTGCGGGGTCAGGGGCCGGGGAGCTGTTTTTT,CSVAGSGAGELFF
TRBJ1-2,15,.,TRBV5-1,.,TGCGCCAGCAGCTTCATGGACAGCGGAGGTTATGGCTACACCTTC,CASSFMDSGGYGYTF
TRBJ2-5,15,once,TRBV10-3,.,TGTGCCATCAGTGAGCCGAACAGTCCCCAAGAGACCCAGTACTTC,CAISEPNSPQETQYF